These T cell receptor beta chains were read from a single sample in a study of human T cells and chemical hapten exposure. TCRdb itself ran the RACE reads through MiXCR, one entry per CDR3 protein. Of approximately 87,000 distinct CDR3 sequences listed, around 10% are singletons. The input for sequencing was whole blood, taken in connection with sensitization to the hapten diphenylcyclopropenone (DPC). These receptors were collected from a woman in her thirties or forties with alopecia areata. Some clones in this sample may be carry-over from other donors' samples. Each CDR3 is given with its conserved first and last residue. A D gene is named only where the DNA matches it firmly. Size values are once, few and many counts, or a class for expanded clones, and some rows have none.

V gene	J gene	clone size	D gene	CDR3 protein	CDR3 DNA
TRBV28	TRBJ1-1	many	TRBD1	CASKGQGATEAFF	TGTGCCAGCAAAGGACAGGGGGCGACTGAAGCTTTCTTT
TRBV5-1	TRBJ2-2	many	TRBD2	CASSSSGSGSTGELFF	TGCGCCAGCAGCTCAAGCGGAAGCGGGAGTACCGGGGAGCTGTTTTTT
TRBV7-2	TRBJ2-7	-	-	CASRNGTGSYEQYF	TGTGCCAGCAGGAACGGGACGGGATCCTACGAGCAGTACTTC
TRBV28	TRBJ1-6	many	TRBD1	CASCDRVSPLHF	TGTGCCAGCTGCGACAGGGTTTCACCCCTCCACTTT
TRBV29-1	TRBJ2-1	-	-	CSVSIRGPGRQNEQFF	TGCAGCGTATCGATCCGAGGGCCCGGGCGGCAAAATGAGCAGTTCTTC
TRBV12-3/TRBV12-4	TRBJ2-7	many	-	CASSLRGRNYEQYF	TGTGCCAGCAGTTTGCGGGGGCGGAACTACGAGCAGTACTTC
TRBV12-3/TRBV12-4	TRBJ2-7	-	-	CASSLESGGPISYEQYF	TGTGCCAGCAGTTTAGAGTCCGGGGGGCCTATCTCCTACGAGCAGTACTTC
TRBV14	TRBJ2-1	few	TRBD2	CASSQGPSGSARREQFF	TGTGCCAGCAGCCAAGGTCCTAGCGGGAGCGCCCGGCGTGAGCAGTTCTTC
TRBV7-9	TRBJ2-7	-	TRBD1	CASSDPTGNPYEQYF	TGTGCCAGCAGCGATCCGACAGGGAACCCCTACGAGCAGTACTTC
TRBV20-1	TRBJ2-7	many	-	CSATSRVGGEQYF	TGCAGTGCTACCTCTCGCGTCGGGGGTGAGCAGTACTTC
TRBV7-9	TRBJ2-1	few	-	CASSARGRARREQFF	TGTGCCAGCAGCGCCCGGGGTAGGGCCAGGAGGGAGCAGTTCTTC
TRBV5-1	TRBJ2-7	few	TRBD1	CASSTGTGGVEQYF	TGCGCCAGCAGCACCGGCACAGGGGGCGTCGAGCAGTACTTC
TRBV20-1	TRBJ1-3	few	-	CSARPGHSGNTIYF	TGCAGTGCTAGGCCGGGCCACTCTGGAAACACCATATATTTT
TRBV7-9	TRBJ1-6	many	-	CASSLDGFSSPLHF	TGTGCCAGCAGCTTGGACGGTTTTTCCTCACCCCTCCACTTT
TRBV4-3	TRBJ2-3	many	TRBD2	CASSPTSGGAVDTQYF	TGCGCCAGCAGCCCGACTAGCGGGGGGGCCGTAGATACGCAGTATTTT
TRBV9	TRBJ2-1	few	TRBD1	CASSVLQGAGNEQFF	TGTGCCAGCAGCGTACTACAGGGGGCGGGGAATGAGCAGTTCTTC
TRBV18	TRBJ2-3	many	-	CASSPPRQGTDTQYF	TGTGCCAGCTCACCACCCCGGCAGGGGACAGATACGCAGTATTTT
TRBV6-5	TRBJ2-2	-	-	CASSYSGGELFF	TGTGCCAGCAGTTACTCGGGCGGGGAGCTGTTTTTT
TRBV10-3	TRBJ2-1	many	TRBD1	CAISSGQGDEQFF	TGTGCCATCAGTAGTGGACAGGGAGATGAGCAGTTCTTC
TRBV19	TRBJ2-1	-	-	CASSIPGGPYNEQFF	TGTGCCAGTAGCATCCCCGGGGGGCCCTACAATGAGCAGTTCTTC
TRBV18	TRBJ2-2	few	TRBD1	CASSPDRGAGELFF	TGTGCCAGCTCACCGGACAGGGGGGCCGGGGAGCTGTTTTTT
TRBV30	TRBJ2-3	many	-	CAWSVGQSYTDTQYF	TGTGCCTGGAGTGTAGGGCAATCTTACACAGATACGCAGTATTTT
TRBV19	TRBJ2-1	-	-	CASSIPPTDEQFF	TGTGCCAGTAGTATCCCCCCCACGGATGAGCAGTTCTTC
TRBV7-3	TRBJ2-7	-	TRBD1	CASRSGGQGHYEQYF	TGTGCCAGCAGGTCAGGGGGACAGGGGCACTACGAGCAGTACTTC
TRBV27	TRBJ2-4	-	-	CASSLQGAKNIQYF	TGTGCCAGCAGTCTTCAGGGGGCCAAAAACATTCAGTACTTC
TRBV29-1	TRBJ2-1	-	-	CSVGPAYNEQFF	TGCAGCGTTGGACCCGCCTACAATGAGCAGTTCTTC
TRBV18	TRBJ1-5	many	-	CASSPSGLNQPQHF	TGTGCCAGCTCACCGTCCGGGCTAAATCAGCCCCAGCATTTT
TRBV27	TRBJ2-5	many	-	CASSPGTQGETQYF	TGTGCCAGCAGCCCCGGGACTCAGGGCGAGACCCAGTACTTC
TRBV7-2	TRBJ2-1	few	-	CASSPTRNGRSSYNEQFF	TGTGCCAGCAGCCCGACCAGGAATGGGCGGAGCTCCTACAATGAGCAGTTCTTC
TRBV19	TRBJ2-7	many	-	CASSMGGYEQYF	TGTGCCAGTAGTATGGGCGGCTACGAGCAGTACTTC
TRBV5-1	TRBJ2-7	few	-	CASSLGPGAKASEQYF	TGCGCCAGCAGTTTGGGGCCGGGGGCGAAGGCCTCCGAGCAGTACTTC
TRBV12-5	TRBJ2-2	many	TRBD2	CASGPGLPTGELFF	TGTGCTAGTGGTCCGGGACTACCCACCGGGGAGCTGTTTTTT
TRBV14	TRBJ1-1	few	-	CASSRTRTENTEAFF	TGTGCCAGCAGCCGCACAAGGACAGAGAACACTGAAGCTTTCTTT
TRBV2	TRBJ2-5	-	-	CASSQGGRETQYF	TGTGCCAGCTCGCAGGGGGGTAGAGAGACCCAGTACTTC
TRBV5-4	TRBJ1-1	many	-	CASSSGRFTEAFF	TGTGCCAGCAGCTCAGGACGGTTCACTGAAGCTTTCTTT
TRBV2	TRBJ1-5	few	-	CASMGNNQPQHF	TGTGCCAGCATGGGGAACAATCAGCCCCAGCATTTT
TRBV6-2/TRBV6-3	TRBJ2-5	few	-	CASGVTRASPQYF	TGTGCCAGCGGAGTTACGCGGGCGTCCCCCCAGTACTTC
TRBV28	TRBJ1-1	many	-	CASSPPGGKAEAFF	TGTGCCAGCAGCCCGCCGGGTGGGAAGGCTGAAGCTTTCTTT
TRBV25-1	TRBJ2-1	-	TRBD2	CASRGLSPYNEQFF	TGTGCCAGCAGGGGACTATCCCCTTACAATGAGCAGTTCTTC
TRBV7-9	TRBJ2-7	few	-	CASSSVRDRTYEQYF	TGTGCCAGCAGCTCGGTCCGGGACCGAACCTACGAGCAGTACTTC